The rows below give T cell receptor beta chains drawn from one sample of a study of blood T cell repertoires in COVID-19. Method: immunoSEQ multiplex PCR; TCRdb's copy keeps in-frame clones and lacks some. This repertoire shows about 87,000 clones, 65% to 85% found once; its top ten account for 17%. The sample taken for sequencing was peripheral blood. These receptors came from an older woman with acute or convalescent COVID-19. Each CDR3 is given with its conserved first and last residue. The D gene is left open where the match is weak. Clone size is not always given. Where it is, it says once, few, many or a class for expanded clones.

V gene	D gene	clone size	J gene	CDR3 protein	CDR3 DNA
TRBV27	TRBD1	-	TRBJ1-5	CASGYTGDQPQHF	TGTGCCAGCGGTTATACAGGGGATCAGCCCCAGCATTTT
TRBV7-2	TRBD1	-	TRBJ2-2	CASSLATGSTGELFF	TGTGCCAGCAGCCTGGCGACAGGGTCAACCGGGGAGCTGTTTTTT
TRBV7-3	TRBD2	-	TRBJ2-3	CASSWSGRGGRDTQYF	TGTGCCAGCAGCTGGAGCGGACGGGGGGGCAGGGATACGCAGTATTTT
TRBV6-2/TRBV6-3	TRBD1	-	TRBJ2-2	CASSDDLRTGRTGELFF	TGTGCCAGCAGTGACGACCTTAGGACAGGGAGGACCGGGGAGCTGTTTTTT
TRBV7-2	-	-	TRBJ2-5	CASRRHPKETQYF	TGTGCCAGCAGGAGGCACCCTAAAGAGACCCAGTACTTC
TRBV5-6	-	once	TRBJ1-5	CASSLGRVLSNQPQHF	TGTGCCAGCAGCTTGGGCCGGGTCCTTAGCAATCAGCCCCAGCATTTT
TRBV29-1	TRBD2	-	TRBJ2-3	CSVEGLARTSSTDTQYF	TGCAGCGTCGAGGGACTAGCCCGTACCTCTAGCACAGATACGCAGTATTTT
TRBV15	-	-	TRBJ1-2	CATSSFRYLTQGLDGYTF	TGTGCCACCAGCAGTTTCCGGTACCTAACGCAGGGTCTTGATGGCTACACCTTC
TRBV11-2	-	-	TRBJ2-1	CATGWRNEQFF	TGTGCCACCGGGTGGAGGAATGAGCAGTTCTTC
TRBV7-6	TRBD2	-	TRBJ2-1	CASSSRSGSSNEQFF	TGTGCCAGCAGCTCACGTAGCGGGAGTAGTAATGAGCAGTTCTTC
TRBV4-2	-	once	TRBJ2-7	CASSRGDGGSYEQYF	TGTGCCAGCAGCCGGGGGGACGGGGGCTCCTACGAGCAGTACTTC